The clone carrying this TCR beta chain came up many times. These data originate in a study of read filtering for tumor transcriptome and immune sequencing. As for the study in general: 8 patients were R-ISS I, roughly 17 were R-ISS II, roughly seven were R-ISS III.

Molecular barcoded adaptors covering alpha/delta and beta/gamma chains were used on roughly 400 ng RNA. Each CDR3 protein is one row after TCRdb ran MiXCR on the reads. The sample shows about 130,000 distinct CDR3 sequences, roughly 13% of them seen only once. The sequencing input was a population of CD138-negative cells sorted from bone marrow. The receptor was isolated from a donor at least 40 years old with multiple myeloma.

Here the CDR3 DNA reads TGTGCCAGTTCTGGGGCCAACGTCCTGACTTTC. This codes for CASSGANVLTF. The rearrangement joins TRBV3-1 to TRBJ2-6, with no clear D. The germline V gene has CDR1 LGHDT and CDR2 YNNKEL (reference sequence). Trimming left V 9 bases short and J 1 base short, with 1 base between. The CDR3 is 11 amino acids.